Shown below are 13 T cell receptor beta chains from a single sample sequenced in a study of CD8+ T cells in alopecia areata. Once RNA had been extracted, it was reverse transcribed into cDNA to act as the sequencing template. The assay was immunoSEQ multiplex PCR, and TCRdb's table has in-frame clones only and misses some. The data contain under 200,000 clones, around three fifths of them singletons. The sample's treatment: oral pan-JAK inhibitor, 5-10 mg twice daily. This specimen was CD4+ T cells sorted from blood, taken at week 24, from a patient treated with tofacitinib. The origin of the receptors is a human donor with alopecia areata.

This clone was counted only a few times. The rearrangement joins TRBV7-9 to TRBJ1-1; D unclear. CDR1 is SEHNR and CDR2 is FQNEAQ in the germline V gene (reference sequence). CDR3 length: 14 residues. V dropped 5 bases and J dropped 4 bases, with 14 bases sitting between them. CDR3 DNA: TGTGCCAGCAGCCAAAGGGTATTTGGCACTGAAGCTTTCTTT. Translating it yields CASSQRVFGTEAFF.

This clone was recorded a few times. The V call is TRBV5-6, the J call TRBJ2-3; D is undetermined. Trimming cost V 1 base and J 1 base, with 10 bases left between them. CDR3 length: 15 amino acids. Germline V gene lookup returns CDR1 SGHDT and CDR2 YYEEEE. Here the CDR3 reads CASSLSLTRTDTQYF. The CDR3 coding sequence is TGTGCCAGCAGCTTGTCTTTGACCCGCACAGATACGCAGTATTTT.

The chain recombines TRBV6-5 with TRBJ1-1, with a weak D call TRBD1 (5 bases). CDR3 size: 14 residues. Germline CDR1 reads MNHEY; CDR2 reads SVGAGI. Between the trimmed V and J ends, which lost 6 bases and 1 base, there was a span of 12 bases. This CDR3 is CASRRGPENTEAFF. The CDR3 DNA reads as TGTGCCAGCAGACGGGGACCGGAGAACACTGAAGCTTTCTTT.

This chain links TRBV25-1 with TRBJ2-7; D remains unclear. The CDR3 covers 13 residues. Germline CDR1 and CDR2: MGHDK and SYGVNS. Trimming shortened V by 1 base and J by 7 bases, and 11 bases separated the two germline ends. The CDR3 sequence is CASSESPREEQYF. DNA for the CDR3: TGTGCCAGCAGTGAATCTCCTCGAGAGGAGCAGTACTTC.

The CDR3 spells CASSQERGAGQFF. In nucleotides, the CDR3 is TGCGCCAGCAGCCAAGAGAGGGGCGCGGGGCAGTTCTTC. V is TRBV4-1 and J is TRBJ2-1; perhaps D is TRBD1 or TRBD2 (5 bases each). The CDR3 extends over 13 amino acids. Trimming removed 0 bases at V and 12 bases at J, with 12 bases between. The germline V gene has CDR1 MGHRA and CDR2 YSYEKL.

This chain uses TRBV30 with TRBJ1-4; perhaps TRBD1 as D (5 bases). The germline V gene has CDR1 GTSNPN and CDR2 SVGIG (reference sequence). The germline V and J ends were trimmed by 2 bases and 4 bases, with 11 bases remaining between them. The CDR3 has 14 residues. CDR3 sequence: CAWSPGRSNEKLFF. The CDR3 nucleotides read TGTGCCTGGAGTCCGGGACGGAGTAATGAAAAACTGTTTTTT.

The chain recombines TRBV7-9 with TRBJ1-6; no firm D call. This CDR3 has 13 amino acids. Deletions cut 3 bases from V and 10 bases from J, with 10 bases between. The germline V gene encodes CDR1 SEHNR and CDR2 FQNEAQ (reference sequence). In DNA form, the CDR3 reads TGTGCCAGCAGCTTTTTTAACGTCTCACCCCTCCACTTT. Its translation is CASSFFNVSPLHF. The complete variable domain, with remaining parts taken from reference TRBV7-9 and TRBJ1-6, reads DTGVSQNPRHKITKRGQNVTFRCDPISEHNRLYWYRQTLGQGPEFLTYFQNEAQLEKSRLLSDRFSAERPKGSFSTLEIQRTEQGDSAMYLCASSFFNVSPLHFGNGTRLTVT.

This clone showed up just a few times. The V call is TRBV29-1, the J call TRBJ2-3; D possibly matches TRBD1 or TRBD2 (5 bases each). Germline V gene sequence: CDR1 SQVTM, CDR2 ANQGSEA. This CDR3 is built from 13 residues. With 6 bases removed from V and 6 bases from J, the gap between germline ends came to 16 bases. Written as DNA, the CDR3 is TGCAGCGTCGAGGGGCCTAGTATGGATACGCAGTATTTT. Its translation: CSVEGPSMDTQYF.

This CDR3 reads CSVALKGTGTQYF. CDR3 DNA sequence: TGCAGCGTGGCACTAAAAGGGACGGGAACCCAGTACTTC. The rearrangement links TRBV29-1 to TRBJ2-5; D is possibly TRBD1 or TRBD2 (5 bases each). Trimming pared 6 bases from V and 8 bases from J, leaving 19 bases between. The CDR3 loop spans 13 amino acids. Germline lookup yields CDR1 SQVTM and CDR2 ANQGSEA.

This clone occurred a few times. The V gene is TRBV18, the J gene TRBJ2-7; maybe TRBD1 (5 bases). The V end lost 3 bases, the J end lost 4 bases, and 10 bases lay between the germline ends. The length of the CDR3 is 13 residues. CDR1 is KGHSH, CDR2 LQKENI, per germline. The CDR3 DNA sequence: TGTGCCAGCTCACCGGCAGGGCGTTACGAGCAGTACTTC. Translating it yields CASSPAGRYEQYF.

The chain joins TRBV25-1 to TRBJ1-1; D gene ambiguous. The germline V and J ends were trimmed by 4 bases and 4 bases, with 13 bases remaining between them. Germline V lookup: CDR1 MGHDK, CDR2 SYGVNS. The CDR3 is 14 residues long. The CDR3 loop is CASSASGGGTEAFF. DNA of the CDR3: TGTGCCAGCAGTGCTTCAGGTGGTGGCACTGAAGCTTTCTTT.

This clone came up a few times. The V and J genes are TRBV5-1 and TRBJ2-3; no clear D. Germline assignment: CDR1 SGHRS and CDR2 YFSETQ. Between the trimmed V and J ends, which lost 5 bases and 4 bases, there was a span of 5 bases. This CDR3 contains 11 residues. The CDR3 coding sequence is TGCGCCAGCAGGAACGCAGATACGCAGTATTTT. The encoded protein is CASRNADTQYF.

This clone was recorded at least ten times. J is TRBJ2-3 and V is TRBV5-5, with D perhaps being TRBD1 or TRBD2 (5 bases each). Per the germline V gene, CDR1 is SGHKS and CDR2 is YYEKEE (reference sequence). CDR3 size: 18 residues. Trimming cost V 2 bases and J 5 bases, with 24 bases left between them. The CDR3 DNA follows: TGTGCCAGCAGCTTAGATCGGGCGAGGGGCGCTTCTGTAGATACGCAGTATTTT. Translating it yields CASSLDRARGASVDTQYF.